Below, 8 T cell receptor beta chains from the same sample are listed, as sequenced in a study of cytomegalovirus exposure and HLA in healthy donors. Clones were read by immunoSEQ multiplex PCR, and TCRdb kept only the in-frame ones, dropping some. Among 150,000 to 200,000 clones, around 90% were seen once, and the ten largest hold around 3.1%. Sequencing was performed on PBMCs. Receptor source: a woman aged 18-29 years in good health and CMV-seropositive.

The chain joins TRBV19 to TRBJ1-5; D might be TRBD1 (6 bases). V lost 6 bases and J lost 6, with 18 bases in between. CDR1 and CDR2 (germline): LNHDA, SQIVND (reference sequence). CDR3 length: 15 residues. The CDR3 here is CASRDYTGILQPQHF. CDR3 nucleotides: TGTGCCAGTAGAGATTACACAGGGATCCTTCAGCCCCAGCATTTT.

This chain uses TRBV5-1 with TRBJ2-1, with D possibly matching TRBD2 (6 bases). Per germline, CDR1 SGHRS and CDR2 YFSETQ. The CDR3 runs to 15 residues. Trimming cost V 0 bases and J 7 bases, with 14 bases left between them. The CDR3 nucleotides read TGCGCCAGCAGCTTGGGGGGAGGACCTTGGAATGAGCAGTTCTTC. Its translation: CASSLGGGPWNEQFF.

This rearrangement joins TRBV9 to TRBJ2-7; 10 nucleotides agree with TRBD2. The CDR3 totals 19 residues. J lost 2 bases, V lost 0 bases, and 14 bases had no gene match. Germline CDR1 is SGDLS and CDR2 is YYNGEE. DNA for the CDR3: TGTGCCAGCAGCGTAGGTCCAGCGGGGGGGCCCTCGCCGCCCTACGAGCAGTACTTC. Residues: CASSVGPAGGPSPPYEQYF. Full variable domain (missing parts from reference TRBV9 and TRBJ2-7): DSGVTQTPKHLITATGQRVTLRCSPRSGDLSVYWYQQSLDQGLQFLIQYYNGEERAKGNILERFSAQQFPDLHSELNLSSLELGDSALYFCASSVGPAGGPSPPYEQYFGPGTRLTVT.

The chain links TRBV4-2 to TRBJ2-1; 12 bases match TRBD2. Germline assignment: CDR1 LGHNA and CDR2 YNFKEQ. Trimming took 6 bases from V and 7 from J; bases not matched to a gene: 16. This CDR3 has 18 amino acids. The DNA of the CDR3 is TGTGCCAGCAGTCCGGGACTAGCGGGTGTGGCGGGTTTAAATGAGCAGTTCTTC. Residues: CASSPGLAGVAGLNEQFF.

This clone appeared a few times. The CDR3 DNA reads TGTGCCAGCAGCTTGAGTAGTGGCTACACCTTC. Protein: CASSLSSGYTF. V and J are TRBV7-9 and TRBJ1-2; D remains ambiguous. The CDR3 is made up of 11 amino acids. Germline assignment: CDR1 SEHNR and CDR2 FQNEAQ (reference sequence). Trimming cost V 3 bases and J 7 bases, with 6 bases left between them.

This chain joins TRBV6-4 and TRBJ1-5, with D unclear. V lost 3 bases to trimming and J lost 3 bases, with 6 bases between them. This CDR3 is 13 amino acids long. Germline V gene sequence: CDR1 MRHNA, CDR2 SNTAGT. The CDR3 coding sequence is TGTGCCAGCAGTGAACGGGACAATCAGCCCCAGCATTTT. Its translation: CASSERDNQPQHF.

This CDR3 is CASSLEGEQYF. The CDR3 DNA reads TGTGCCAGCAGTCTGGAGGGCGAGCAGTACTTC. The V call is TRBV6-1, the J call TRBJ2-7; maybe TRBD2 (6 bases). CDR1 MNHNS and CDR2 SASEGT come from the germline V gene. The CDR3 extends over 11 amino acids. Trimming removed 5 bases at V and 6 bases at J, with 8 bases between.

The V and J genes are TRBV10-3 and TRBJ2-1; 7 nucleotides line up with TRBD2. Looked up from germline, CDR1 is ENHRY and CDR2 is SYGVKD. V lost 8 bases and J lost 7; bases outside the gene matches: 2. This CDR3 comprises 11 residues. CDR3 sequence reads: CAIGGGNEQFF. For the CDR3, the DNA is TGTGCCATCGGGGGGGGGAATGAGCAGTTCTTC.